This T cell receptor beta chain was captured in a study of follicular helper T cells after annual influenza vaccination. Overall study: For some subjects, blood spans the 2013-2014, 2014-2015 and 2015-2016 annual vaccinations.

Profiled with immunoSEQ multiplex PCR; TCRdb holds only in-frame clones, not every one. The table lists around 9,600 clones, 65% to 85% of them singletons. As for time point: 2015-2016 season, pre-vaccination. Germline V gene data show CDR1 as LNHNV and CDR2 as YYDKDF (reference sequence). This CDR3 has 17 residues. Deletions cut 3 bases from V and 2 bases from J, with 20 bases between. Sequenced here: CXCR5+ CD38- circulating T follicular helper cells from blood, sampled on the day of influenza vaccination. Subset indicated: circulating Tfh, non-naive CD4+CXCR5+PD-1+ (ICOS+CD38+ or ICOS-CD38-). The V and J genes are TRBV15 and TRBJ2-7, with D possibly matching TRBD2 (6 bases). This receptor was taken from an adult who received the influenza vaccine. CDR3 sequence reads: CATSREISGTLTYEQYF. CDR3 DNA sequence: TGTGCCACCAGCAGGGAAATTTCCGGGACTCTGACCTACGAGCAGTACTTC.